This T cell receptor (beta chain) was documented in a study of T cell responses to AZD1222 COVID-19 vaccine. Study-level results: Clonal diversity may have been underestimated in mostly white British donors. Two AZD1222 doses significantly raised spike-specific TCR breadth and depth over controls.

Combined were second doses at about 4 or about 12 weeks. Germline lookup yields CDR1 MNHEY and CDR2 SVGAGI. This CDR3 has 16 residues. V shed 0 bases and J shed 5 bases, with 16 bases lying between them. Data came from immunoSEQ multiplex PCR; TCRdb stores just in-frame clones and leaves some out. There are approximately 13,000 clones in the sample; under 90% occur only once, and approximately 40% lies in the top ten. A remark on this clone: Its matching antigen is unknown.

The chain uses TRBV6-5 and TRBJ2-5; D might be TRBD1 (5 bases). The sequence was obtained from an adult who received the AZD1222 COVID-19 vaccine. Sequencing was performed on peripheral blood, taken 28 days after the second AZD1222 dose. CDR3 sequence: CASSYSGGISGETQYF. The CDR3 DNA sequence: TGTGCCAGCAGTTACTCGGGCGGCATATCAGGGGAGACCCAGTACTTC.